The 6 T cell receptor beta chains presented below share a single source sample, sequenced in a study of cytomegalovirus exposure and HLA in healthy donors. Use of 60 Vbeta and 13 Jbeta primers characterized the PCR. This table comes from immunoSEQ multiplex PCR, and its TCRdb copy is limited to in-frame clones, with some not included. The data show roughly 120,000 clones, about 68% seen once. Source material: PBMCs. These receptors all come from a woman aged 45 to 65 in good health and CMV-seropositive.

The gene calls are TRBV5-1 and TRBJ2-7; TRBD2 agrees at 13 bases. V was pared by 0 bases and J by 5 bases, with 2 bases of the junction left unmatched. CDR1 is SGHRS, CDR2 YFSETQ, per germline. This CDR3 is built from 15 residues. CDR3 coding DNA: TGCGCCAGCAGCTTGGTCGGACTAGCGGGGGACGAGCAGTACTTC. Translating gives CASSLVGLAGDEQYF.

The CDR3 loop reads CASSMLGQGINQPQHF. The CDR3 DNA is TGTGCCAGTAGTATGCTTGGACAGGGTATCAATCAGCCCCAGCATTTT. V gene TRBV19 combines with J gene TRBJ1-5, with 8 bases aligning to TRBD1. Per the germline V gene, CDR1 is LNHDA and CDR2 is SQIVND (reference sequence). This CDR3 region has 16 residues. With V trimmed by 3 bases and J by 3 bases, 7 bases remained unmatched.

The chain carries TRBV11-2 and TRBJ1-1; TRBD1 aligns across 8 bases. V shed 6 bases and J 10 bases; nucleotides not matched to a gene: 7. Germline CDR1 is SGHAT and CDR2 is FQNNGV. This CDR3 contains 12 residues. CDR3 in DNA: TGTGCCAGCAGGCTTGGACAGGGTGGAGCTTTCTTT. Translated: CASRLGQGGAFF.

The chain carries TRBV30 and TRBJ1-5; D call uncertain. Germline CDR1 GTSNPN, CDR2 SVGIG (reference sequence). V gave up 0 bases and J gave up 6 bases, with 9 bases separating them. This CDR3 region has 13 residues. The CDR3 DNA is TGTGCCTGGAGTGTTGAGGGTATTCAGCCCCAGCATTTT. Translation gives CAWSVEGIQPQHF.

The rearrangement uses TRBV18 and TRBJ1-1; D might be TRBD1 (5 bases). This CDR3 contains 16 residues. Trimming took off 2 bases at V and 0 bases at J, with 13 bases between the two ends. Germline V gene sequence: CDR1 KGHSH, CDR2 LQKENI. The CDR3 region is CASSPRGSSMNTEAFF. The CDR3 nucleotides read TGTGCCAGCTCACCAAGGGGAAGCTCTATGAACACTGAAGCTTTCTTT.

The chain couples TRBV6-4 to TRBJ1-2; 8 nucleotides line up with TRBD1. The CDR3 loop spans 14 amino acids. V shed 2 bases and J 7 bases; nucleotides not matched to a gene: 6. Germline V gene lookup returns CDR1 MRHNA and CDR2 SNTAGT. The CDR3 is CASSDGTGLRGYTF. CDR3 coding DNA: TGTGCCAGCAGTGACGGGACAGGACTCCGTGGCTACACCTTC.